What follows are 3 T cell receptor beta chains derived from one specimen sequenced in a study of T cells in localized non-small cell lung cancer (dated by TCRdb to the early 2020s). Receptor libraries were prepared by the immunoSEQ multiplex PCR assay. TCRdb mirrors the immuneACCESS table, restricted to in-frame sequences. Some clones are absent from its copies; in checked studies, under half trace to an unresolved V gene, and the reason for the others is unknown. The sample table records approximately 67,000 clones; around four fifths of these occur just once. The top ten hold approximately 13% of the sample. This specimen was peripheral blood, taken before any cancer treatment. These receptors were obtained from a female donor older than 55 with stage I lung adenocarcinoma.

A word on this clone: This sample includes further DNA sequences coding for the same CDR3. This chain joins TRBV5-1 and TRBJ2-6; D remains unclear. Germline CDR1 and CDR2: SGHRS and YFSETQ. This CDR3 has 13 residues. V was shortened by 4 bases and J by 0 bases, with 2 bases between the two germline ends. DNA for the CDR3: TGCGCCAGCAGCCCCTCTGGGGCCAACGTCCTGACTTTC. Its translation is CASSPSGANVLTF.

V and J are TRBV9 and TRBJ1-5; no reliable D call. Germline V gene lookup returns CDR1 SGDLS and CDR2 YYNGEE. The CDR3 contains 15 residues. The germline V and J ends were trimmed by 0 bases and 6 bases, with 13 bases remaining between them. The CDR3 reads CASSVGALGSQPQHF. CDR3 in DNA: TGTGCCAGCAGCGTAGGCGCACTTGGGAGTCAGCCCCAGCATTTT.

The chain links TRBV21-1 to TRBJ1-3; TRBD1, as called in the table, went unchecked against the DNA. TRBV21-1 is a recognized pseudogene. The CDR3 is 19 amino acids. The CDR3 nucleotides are TGTGCCAGCAGCAAGGGGGCCCGACAGTACTCTAGCTCTGGAAACACCATATATTTT. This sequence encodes CASSKGARQYSSSGNTIYF.